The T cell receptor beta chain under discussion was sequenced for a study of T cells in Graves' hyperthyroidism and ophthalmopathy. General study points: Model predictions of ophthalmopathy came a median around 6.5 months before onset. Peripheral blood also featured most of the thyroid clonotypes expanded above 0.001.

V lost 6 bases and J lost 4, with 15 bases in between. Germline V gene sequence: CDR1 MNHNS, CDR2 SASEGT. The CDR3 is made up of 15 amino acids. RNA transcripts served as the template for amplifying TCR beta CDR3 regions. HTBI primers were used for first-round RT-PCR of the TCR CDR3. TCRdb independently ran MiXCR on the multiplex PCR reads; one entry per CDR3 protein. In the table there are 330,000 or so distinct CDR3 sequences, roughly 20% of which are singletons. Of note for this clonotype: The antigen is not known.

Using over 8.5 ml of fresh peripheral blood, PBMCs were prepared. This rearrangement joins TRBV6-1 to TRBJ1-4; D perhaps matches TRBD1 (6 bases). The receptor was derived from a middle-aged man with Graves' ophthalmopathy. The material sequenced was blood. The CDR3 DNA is TGTGCCAGCAGAGTCGGACAGACCCATAATGAAAAACTGTTTTTT. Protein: CASRVGQTHNEKLFF.